This note documents a single T cell receptor beta chain sequence. Its specific antigen is unknown. No much larger clonotype is one base removed from it; base qualities were not supplied. Library preparation used 5' RACE. Sequencing took place on an Illumina HiSeq 2500. A second roughly 7 to 11 cycle PCR used a sample-barcoded 5' primer and a J-beta primer mix. Each TCR beta cDNA molecule received a unique molecular identifier from a template-switch 5' adaptor carrying 12 random nucleotides. At least 2.5 million CDR3-containing paired-end reads were obtained from each sample. First-strand cDNA synthesis was performed from all RNA using the Mint cDNA synthesis kit, with priming by a TRBC-specific oligonucleotide. Following uracil-DNA glycosylase treatment, a first 18-cycle PCR with universal primers M1SS and BC2_uni_R was performed on all cDNA. In the source study's methods: For normalization, 1 million high-quality reads were randomly selected from each sample, with every read carrying a distinct molecular identifier. Reads sharing molecular identifiers were discarded rather than binned into consensus sequences. MiTCR, run with a Q25 quality threshold and the strictest error-elimination algorithm, handled CDR3 identification, clonotype clustering and error correction. A nonparametric unseen species model with Euler transformation was used to estimate a lower bound on total TCR beta diversity. TCRdb's own reprocessing of the public reads used fastp at Q25 and MiXCR and kept productive beta chains. Merged by CDR3 protein, the rows form single entries marked with the most common genes and DNA. V and J calls and clone size were set by TCRdb, not the authors. The sample records roughly 2 million distinct CDR3 sequences, around half of which are singletons. The ten largest clones take up around 2.1% of the sample.

Systemically healthy Caucasian individuals from Russia, around 39 in total and aged about 6 to 95 years, were included as donors. Each donor gave approximately 9.3 milliliters of peripheral blood, collected into EDTA-treated Vacutainer tubes. Ficoll-Paque density-gradient centrifugation was used to isolate PBMCs, with at least 7 million obtained per sample. Trizol reagent was used to extract total RNA from the PBMCs, yielding at least 6 micrograms per sample. For every donor, an aliquot of PBMCs went through flow cytometry to measure the percentages of naive CD45RAhigh/CD27high T cells. Spanning cysteine to phenylalanine, the CDR3 consists of 16 amino acids. Only the CDR3 portion is preserved as DNA: 48 bases, with reading frame beginning at the first base. CDR1 MGHDK and CDR2 SYGVNS are derived from the germline V gene. V was cut back by 3 bases and J by 5 bases, leaving a gap of 17 bases between them.

The data were obtained in a study of blood T cells in healthy people across ages (dated by TCRdb to 2015 to 2017). Describing the broader study: Template switching captured roughly one uniquely barcoded TCR beta cDNA molecule per two T cells in model experiments. Age-related changes in TCR beta repertoire diversity were measured in the study by deep sequencing normalized with unique cDNA molecular identifiers. The donors were divided into four age groups: young (average roughly 17 years), middle-aged (about 39), aged (roughly 60) and long-lived (roughly 86). Donors of different ages were randomly distributed across sequencing lanes to avoid experimental bias. For two donors (one aged 18 to 30 and one aged 80 or older), the study analyzed two additional independent replicas of 1 million unique cDNA reads from the same blood draw. The study at large found these results: As age increased, observed TCR beta diversity per million T cells dropped in a roughly linear way, and a significant reduction was already evident by age 40. A strong correlation was found between observed TCR beta diversity and the percentage of naive T cells measured by flow cytometry. Estimates of total diversity from one million sequenced T cells were regarded as lower bounds and underestimates. Since profiling was done on bulk unsorted PBMCs, naive and antigen-experienced compartments could not be conclusively compared. Because donor CMV infection status was unknown, age-related changes in expanded clonotypes were potentially confounded. The long-lived group showed more naive CD4+ T cells, fewer expanded clones and increased TCR diversity than the aged group, suggesting age selection.

The sequence was obtained from a woman between 40 and 55 years old in good health. Sequencing was carried out using blood. This sequence uses TRBV25-1 and TRBJ1-5; TRBD1 is a possible D gene, resting on 6 matching bases. The CDR3 amino acid sequence is: CASSEGAGWGHQPQHF. The sequence in DNA is TGTGCCAGCAGTGAGGGGGCAGGGTGGGGTCATCAGCCCCAGCATTTT.